Following are 3 T cell receptor beta chains from one sample sequenced in a study of T-cell memory formation after mild COVID-19. One entry per CDR3 protein results from TCRdb running MiXCR on the 5' RACE reads. The sample holds about 39,000 distinct CDR3 sequences, about 6% seen once. The sample was PBMCs or a T cell subset sorted from them (not recorded which). The receptors here all came from an adult who had mild COVID-19 (a few samples of this study predate the infection). Cell type and time point are not known.

The chain joins TRBV28 to TRBJ2-5; D is tentatively TRBD1 or TRBD2 (6 bases each). CDR3 length equals 15 residues. CDR1 is MDHEN, CDR2 SYDVKM, per germline. V lost 6 bases and J 5 bases, leaving 19 bases between the germline ends. The chain's CDR3 is CASSSRQAGWETQYF. CDR3 nucleotides: TGTGCCAGCAGCTCTAGACAGGCGGGGTGGGAGACCCAGTACTTC.

In this sample, this clonotype turned up many times. V and J are TRBV29-1 and TRBJ1-2, with D perhaps matching TRBD1 (6 bases). CDR1 is SQVTM and CDR2 is ANQGSEA in the germline V gene. The CDR3 contains 12 residues. V lost 4 bases and J lost 10, with 16 bases in between. CDR3 sequence reads: CSVGSDGGLYTF. CDR3 bases: TGCAGCGTTGGTTCTGACGGGGGGCTCTACACCTTC.

This clonotype occurred many times. The chain uses TRBV12-3 or TRBV12-4 and TRBJ1-5; D is unclear. The CDR3 has 13 amino acids. The V gene lost 2 bases and the J gene lost 4 bases, with 6 bases spanning the gap. CDR3 amino acids: CASSLPPNQPQHF. The CDR3 DNA follows: TGTGCCAGCAGTTTACCACCTAATCAGCCCCAGCATTTT.